This T cell receptor (beta chain) stems from a study of blood T cell repertoires in COVID-19 (dated by TCRdb to about 2020). In the study overall: The collaborator samples originated in the United States, Italy and Spain and spanned the acute and convalescent phases of COVID-19. HLA class I and class II types, where available, came from metadata supplied by the sample provider rather than from assay-based typing. Sample metadata almost always included a de-identified subject ID, COVID-19 status, age in years and sex. The repertoires were released in a freely available public database meant as a resource for research on the immune response to SARS-CoV-2. Samples came from the ongoing ImmuneRACE study (first 160 participants) plus 1,254 subjects from 6 global collaborators. The prospective study material was composed of cDNA or gDNA derived from T cells, B-cell-depleted T cells, or PBMCs. The dataset comprised deeply sampled blood TCRbeta repertoires from subjects exposed to, actively infected with, or recovered from COVID-19.

Collaborating institutions collected whole blood in K2EDTA tubes following their own protocols. Collaborator samples were shipped for TCRbeta analysis as frozen whole blood, isolated PBMCs, or DNA extracted from either sample type. Overall results and qualifications from the work: How much clinical and demographic metadata was included differed by source and by participant, and the metadata was provided uncurated.

Comments on this clone: Its antigen is not yet known. Base qualities are not provided; no much larger clone lies one nucleotide away.

The immunoSEQ Assay, a bias-controlled multiplex PCR, was used to amplify TCRbeta CDR3 regions from genomic DNA. As for how the authors treated the data: The number of nucleated cells in each sample was estimated from the amplification of reference gene primers within the assay. To quantify the absolute abundance of each unique TCRbeta CDR3 rearrangement, sequence reads were collapsed and filtered. For each sample, productive Simpson clonality was calculated as the square root of Simpson's diversity index across productive rearrangements. TCRdb stores this immuneACCESS table with in-frame sequences only. Part of the clones is absent; in the studies checked, under half of the shortfall reflects unresolved V genes, and no reason is known for the rest. From that table come the V and J calls and clone size; the DNA was used to work out D and trimming. This sample comprises 50,000 to 70,000 clones, 79% of them detected only once. The ten largest make up roughly 3% of the sample.

The specimen sequenced was peripheral blood. The receptor's source is a man aged 60 to 69 with acute or convalescent COVID-19.

The DNA reads TGTGCCACCAACAGGGGACCGAATGAAAAACTGTTTTTT. It encodes CATNRGPNEKLFF. Here the chain combines TRBV24-1 and TRBJ1-4; 7 central bases correspond to TRBD1. From the germline V gene, CDR1 is KGHDR and CDR2 is SFDVKD. The CDR3 covers 13 residues, taking in both the cysteine and the phenylalanine. The CDR3 DNA has 39 bases and is translated from base 1. V is pruned by 8 bases and J by 5 bases, leaving 4 bases of the junction without a gene match.